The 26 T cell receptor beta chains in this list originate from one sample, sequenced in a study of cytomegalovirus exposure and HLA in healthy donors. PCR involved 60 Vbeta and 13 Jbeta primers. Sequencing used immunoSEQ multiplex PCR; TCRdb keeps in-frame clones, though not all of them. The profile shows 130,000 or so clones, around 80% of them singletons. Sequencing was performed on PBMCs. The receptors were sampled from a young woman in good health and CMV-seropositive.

CDR3 amino acids: CASSTREKSGYEQYF. The CDR3 bases are TGTGCCAGCAGTACTAGGGAGAAAAGTGGTTACGAGCAGTACTTC. The chain combines TRBV27 with TRBJ2-7, with D possibly TRBD2 on 5 matching bases. The CDR3 contains 15 residues. Deletions cut 5 bases from V and 4 bases from J, with 18 bases between. CDR1 and CDR2 from the germline V gene are MNHEY and SMNVEV (reference sequence).

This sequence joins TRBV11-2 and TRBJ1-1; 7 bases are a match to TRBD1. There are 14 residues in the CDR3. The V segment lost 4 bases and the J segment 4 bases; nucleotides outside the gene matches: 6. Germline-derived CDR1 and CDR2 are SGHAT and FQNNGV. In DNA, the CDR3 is TGTGCCAGCAGCTCGGGACCAGGGGGCACTGAAGCTTTCTTT. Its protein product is CASSSGPGGTEAFF.

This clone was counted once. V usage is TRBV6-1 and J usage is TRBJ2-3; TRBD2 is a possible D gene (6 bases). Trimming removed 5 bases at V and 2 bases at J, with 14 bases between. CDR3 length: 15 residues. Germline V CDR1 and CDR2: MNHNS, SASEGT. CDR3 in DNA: TGTGCCAGCAGTCTCCACCGGGACTCCACAGATACGCAGTATTTT. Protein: CASSLHRDSTDTQYF.

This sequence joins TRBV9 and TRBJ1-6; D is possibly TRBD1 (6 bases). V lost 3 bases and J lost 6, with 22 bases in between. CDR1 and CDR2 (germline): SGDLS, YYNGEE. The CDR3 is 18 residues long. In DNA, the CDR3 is TGTGCCAGCAGCGCCCACAACAGGGACCCGGATTCTAATTCACCCCTCCACTTT. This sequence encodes CASSAHNRDPDSNSPLHF.

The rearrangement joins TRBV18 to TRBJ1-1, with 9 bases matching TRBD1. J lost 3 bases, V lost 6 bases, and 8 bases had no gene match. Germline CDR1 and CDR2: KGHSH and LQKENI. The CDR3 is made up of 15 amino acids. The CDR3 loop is CASSPTGGRDTEAFF. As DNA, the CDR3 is TGTGCCAGCTCTCCAACAGGGGGCAGGGACACTGAAGCTTTCTTT.

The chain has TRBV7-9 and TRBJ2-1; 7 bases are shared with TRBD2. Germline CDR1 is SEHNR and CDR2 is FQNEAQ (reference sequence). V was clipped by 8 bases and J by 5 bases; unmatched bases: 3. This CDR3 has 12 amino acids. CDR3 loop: CASWRENNEQFF. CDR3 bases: TGTGCCAGCTGGCGGGAGAACAATGAGCAGTTCTTC.

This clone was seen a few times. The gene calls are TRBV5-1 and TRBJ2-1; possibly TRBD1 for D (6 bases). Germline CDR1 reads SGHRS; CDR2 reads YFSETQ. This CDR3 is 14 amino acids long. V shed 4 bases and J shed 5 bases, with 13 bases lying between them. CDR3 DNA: TGCGCCAGCAGCGCGCAGGGGCCCGACAATGAGCAGTTCTTC. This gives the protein CASSAQGPDNEQFF.

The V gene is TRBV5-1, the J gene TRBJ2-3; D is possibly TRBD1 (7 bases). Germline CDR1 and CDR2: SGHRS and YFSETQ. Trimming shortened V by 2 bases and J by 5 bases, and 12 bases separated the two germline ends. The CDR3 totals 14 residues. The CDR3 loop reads CASSFWQGGDTQYF. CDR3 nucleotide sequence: TGCGCCAGCAGCTTTTGGCAGGGGGGAGATACGCAGTATTTT.

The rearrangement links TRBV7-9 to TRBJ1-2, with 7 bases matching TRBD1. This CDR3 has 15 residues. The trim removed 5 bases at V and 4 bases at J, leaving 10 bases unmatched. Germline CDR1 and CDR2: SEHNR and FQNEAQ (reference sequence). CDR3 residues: CASSGPYRGRYGYTF. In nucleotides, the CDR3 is TGTGCCAGCAGCGGGCCCTACAGGGGCCGCTATGGCTACACCTTC. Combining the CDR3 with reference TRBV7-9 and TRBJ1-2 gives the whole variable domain DTGVSQNPRHKITKRGQNVTFRCDPISEHNRLYWYRQTLGQGPEFLTYFQNEAQLEKSRLLSDRFSAERPKGSFSTLEIQRTEQGDSAMYLCASSGPYRGRYGYTFGSGTRLTVV.

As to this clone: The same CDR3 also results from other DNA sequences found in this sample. CDR3 nucleotides: TGCGCCAGCAGCTTAGGGGCCCAAGAGACCCAGTACTTC. Amino acids: CASSLGAQETQYF. This chain joins TRBV5-1 and TRBJ2-5; TRBD1 might be the D (5 bases). Looked up from germline, CDR1 is SGHRS and CDR2 is YFSETQ. The CDR3 extends over 13 amino acids. V lost 2 bases, J lost 1 base, and 6 bases lay in between.

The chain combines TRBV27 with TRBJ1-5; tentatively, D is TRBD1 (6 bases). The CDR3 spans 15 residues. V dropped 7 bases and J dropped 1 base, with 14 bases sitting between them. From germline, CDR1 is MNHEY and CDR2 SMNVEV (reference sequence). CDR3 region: CASNIQGGSNQPQHF. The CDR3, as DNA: TGTGCCAGCAATATACAGGGAGGGAGCAATCAGCCCCAGCATTTT.

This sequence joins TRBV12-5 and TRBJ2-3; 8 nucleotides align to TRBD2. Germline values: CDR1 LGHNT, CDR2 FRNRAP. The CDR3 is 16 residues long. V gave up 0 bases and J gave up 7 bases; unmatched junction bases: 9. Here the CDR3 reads CASGLVLGTRGNTQYF. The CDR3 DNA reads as TGTGCTAGTGGTTTGGTACTTGGGACTAGGGGTAATACGCAGTATTTT.

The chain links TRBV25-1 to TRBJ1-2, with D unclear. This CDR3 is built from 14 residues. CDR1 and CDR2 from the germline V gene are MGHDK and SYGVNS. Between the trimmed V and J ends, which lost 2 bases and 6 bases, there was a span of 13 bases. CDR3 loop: CASSEGRGRDGYTF. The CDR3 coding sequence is TGTGCCAGCAGTGAAGGGCGGGGTAGGGATGGCTACACCTTC.

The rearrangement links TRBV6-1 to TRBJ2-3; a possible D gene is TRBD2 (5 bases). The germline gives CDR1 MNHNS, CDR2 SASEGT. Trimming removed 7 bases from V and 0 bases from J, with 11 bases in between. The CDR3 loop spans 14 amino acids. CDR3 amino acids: CASTPGWSTDTQYF. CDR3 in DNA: TGTGCCAGCACTCCGGGGTGGAGCACAGATACGCAGTATTTT.

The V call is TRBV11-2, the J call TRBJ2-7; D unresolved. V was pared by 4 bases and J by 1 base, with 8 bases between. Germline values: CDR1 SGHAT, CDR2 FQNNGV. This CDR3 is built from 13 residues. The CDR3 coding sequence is TGTGCCAGCAGCTCAAGTAGTTCCTACGAGCAGTACTTC. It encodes CASSSSSSYEQYF.

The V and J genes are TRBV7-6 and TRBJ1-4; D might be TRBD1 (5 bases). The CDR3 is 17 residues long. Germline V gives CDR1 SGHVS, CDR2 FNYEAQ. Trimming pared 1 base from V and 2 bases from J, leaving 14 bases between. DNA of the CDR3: TGTGCCAGCAGCTTAGGGGCTCAGGCAGGGACTAATGAAAAACTGTTTTTT. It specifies CASSLGAQAGTNEKLFF.

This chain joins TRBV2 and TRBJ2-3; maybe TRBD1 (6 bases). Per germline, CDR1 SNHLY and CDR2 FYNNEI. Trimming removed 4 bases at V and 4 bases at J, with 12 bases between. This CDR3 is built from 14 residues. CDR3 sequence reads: CASSARGLSDTQYF. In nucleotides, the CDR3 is TGTGCCAGCAGTGCCAGGGGCCTATCAGATACGCAGTATTTT.

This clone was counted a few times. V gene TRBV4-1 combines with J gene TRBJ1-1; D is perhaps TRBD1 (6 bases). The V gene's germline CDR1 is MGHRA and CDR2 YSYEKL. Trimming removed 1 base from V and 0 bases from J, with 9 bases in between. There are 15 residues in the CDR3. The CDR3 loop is CASSQGHRVNTEAFF. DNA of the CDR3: TGCGCCAGCAGCCAAGGGCACAGGGTGAACACTGAAGCTTTCTTT.

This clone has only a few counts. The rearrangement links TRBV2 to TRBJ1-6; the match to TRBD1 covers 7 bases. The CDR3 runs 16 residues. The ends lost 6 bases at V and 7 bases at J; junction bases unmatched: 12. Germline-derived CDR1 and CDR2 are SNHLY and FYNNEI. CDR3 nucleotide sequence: TGTGCCAGCAGGAGGGGGCAGGCAGTGGAAAATTCACCCCTCCACTTT. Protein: CASRRGQAVENSPLHF.

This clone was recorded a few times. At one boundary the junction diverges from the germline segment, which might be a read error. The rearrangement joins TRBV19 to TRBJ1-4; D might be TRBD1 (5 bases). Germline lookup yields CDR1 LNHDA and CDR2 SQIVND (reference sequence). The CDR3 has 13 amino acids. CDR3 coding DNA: TGTGCGAGTAGGGGCCGAGAGGGTGGAAAACTGTTTTTT. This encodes CASRGREGGKLFF.

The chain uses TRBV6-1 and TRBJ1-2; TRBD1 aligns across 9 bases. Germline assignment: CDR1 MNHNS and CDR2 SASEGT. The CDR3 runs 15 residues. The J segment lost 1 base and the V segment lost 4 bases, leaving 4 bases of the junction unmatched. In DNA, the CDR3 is TGTGCCAGCAGTGTGGGACAGGGCAATAACTATGGCTACACCTTC. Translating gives CASSVGQGNNYGYTF.

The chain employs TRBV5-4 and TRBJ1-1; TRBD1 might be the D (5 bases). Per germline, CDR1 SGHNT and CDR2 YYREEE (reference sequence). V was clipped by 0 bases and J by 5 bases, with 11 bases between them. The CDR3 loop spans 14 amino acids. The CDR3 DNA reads TGTGCCAGCAGCTTGGTAATTGGGGGGACTGAAGCTTTCTTT. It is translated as CASSLVIGGTEAFF.

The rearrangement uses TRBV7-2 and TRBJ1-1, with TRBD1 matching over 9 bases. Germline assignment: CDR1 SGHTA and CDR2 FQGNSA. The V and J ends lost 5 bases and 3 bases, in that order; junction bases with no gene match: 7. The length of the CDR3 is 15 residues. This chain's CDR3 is CASSAQGAEYTEAFF. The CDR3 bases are TGTGCCAGCAGCGCACAGGGGGCGGAGTACACTGAAGCTTTCTTT.

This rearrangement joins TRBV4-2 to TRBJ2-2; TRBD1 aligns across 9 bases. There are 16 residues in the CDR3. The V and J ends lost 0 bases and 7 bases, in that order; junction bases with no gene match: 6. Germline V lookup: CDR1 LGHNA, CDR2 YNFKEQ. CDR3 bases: TGTGCCAGCAGCCAAGATGAGGGACAGGGTTACGGGGAGCTGTTTTTT. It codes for CASSQDEGQGYGELFF.

This chain's CDR3 is CASSPGTSLVTGELFF. CDR3 coding DNA: TGTGCCAGCAGCCCAGGGACTAGCCTTGTGACCGGGGAGCTGTTTTTT. J is TRBJ2-2 and V is TRBV9, with 9 bases lining up with TRBD2. The germline V gene encodes CDR1 SGDLS and CDR2 YYNGEE. CDR3 length: 16 amino acids. V was clipped by 4 bases and J by 5 bases; unmatched bases: 9.

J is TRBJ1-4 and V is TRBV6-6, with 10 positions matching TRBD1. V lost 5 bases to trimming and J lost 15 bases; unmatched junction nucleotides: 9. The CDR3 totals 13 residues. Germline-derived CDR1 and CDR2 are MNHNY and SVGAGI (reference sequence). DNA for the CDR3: TGTGCCAGCAGTAAACCGACAGGGGGCGAGGTGTTTTTT. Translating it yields CASSKPTGGEVFF.